The 20 T cell receptor beta chains below come from one sample, sequenced in a study of early T cells in non-severe SARS-CoV-2 infection. TCRdb redid the calling of the 5' RACE reads with MiXCR, one entry per CDR3 protein. The data hold tens of thousands of distinct CDR3 sequences, with 6.1% observed a single time. Sequencing was done on a sample of whole blood. These receptors came from an adult who was a healthcare worker with PCR-confirmed SARS-CoV-2 infection or an uninfected control (not recorded which).

This clonotype was seen at least ten times. The chain is built from TRBV7-9 and TRBJ2-7; D not certain. The V gene lost 1 base and the J gene lost 7 bases, with 14 bases spanning the gap. Looked up from germline, CDR1 is SEHNR and CDR2 is FQNEAQ (reference sequence). CDR3 length: 14 amino acids. Here the CDR3 reads CASSLGAQTREQYF. CDR3 nucleotide sequence: TGTGCCAGCAGCTTAGGTGCCCAGACGCGGGAGCAGTACTTC.

This clonotype was seen a few times. This chain connects TRBV4-1 to TRBJ2-7; no reliable D call. CDR3 length: 14 residues. CDR1 MGHRA and CDR2 YSYEKL come from the germline V gene. Trimming took off 2 bases at V and 1 base at J, with 9 bases between the two ends. As DNA, the CDR3 is TGCGCCAGCAGCCAACCGGGTCGTTCCTACGAGCAGTACTTC. The encoded protein is CASSQPGRSYEQYF.

This clonotype was recorded at least ten times. V and J are TRBV20-1 and TRBJ2-3; 10 bases are a match to TRBD2. The trim removed 0 bases at V and 0 bases at J, leaving 6 bases unmatched. The CDR3 is made up of 17 amino acids. In germline, CDR1 is DFQATT, CDR2 SNEGSKA (reference sequence). CDR3 sequence: CSARDLAGALSTDTQYF. DNA for the CDR3: TGCAGTGCTAGAGACCTAGCGGGGGCCCTAAGCACAGATACGCAGTATTTT.

On this clonotype itself: As the CDR3 is not closed by the conserved phenylalanine or tryptophan, this likely results from a read error. This sequence joins TRBV9 and TRBJ2-3, with a tentative D call TRBD1 (6 bases). The CDR3 has 18 amino acids. V was clipped by 0 bases and J by 4 bases, with 21 bases between them. Germline CDR1 is SGDLS and CDR2 is YYNGEE. This CDR3 is CASSVEAPRQGTADTQYI. The CDR3 DNA sequence: TGTGCCAGCAGCGTAGAGGCCCCGCGCCAGGGGACGGCAGATACGCAGTATATT.

Many counts were recorded for this clonotype. The V and J genes are TRBV2 and TRBJ2-6; no firm D call. Trimming removed 6 bases at V and 0 bases at J, with 9 bases between. The CDR3 contains 15 residues. Per germline, CDR1 SNHLY and CDR2 FYNNEI. The CDR3 loop reads CASSAGRSGANVLTF. The DNA for the CDR3 is TGTGCCAGCAGCGCTGGCCGCTCTGGGGCCAACGTCCTGACTTTC.

This clonotype appeared many times. The rearrangement joins TRBV5-8 to TRBJ1-5; the D gene is possibly TRBD1 (5 bases). The CDR3 spans 16 residues. Germline values: CDR1 SGHTS, CDR2 YDEGEE. V was pared by 4 bases and J by 1 base, with 15 bases between. The CDR3 loop is CASSQQGLVSNQPQHF. In DNA form, the CDR3 reads TGTGCCAGCAGCCAGCAGGGTCTGGTGAGCAATCAGCCCCAGCATTTT.

This clonotype was counted many times. This chain connects TRBV7-9 to TRBJ2-3, with D possibly matching TRBD2 (5 bases). The CDR3 spans 13 residues. From germline, CDR1 is SEHNR and CDR2 FQNEAQ (reference sequence). Trimming left V 1 base short and J 6 bases short, with 8 bases between. The CDR3 coding sequence is TGTGCCAGCAGCTTAGATTCGGGGGATACGCAGTATTTT. Translation: CASSLDSGDTQYF.

This clonotype was seen a handful of times. The chain joins TRBV11-2 to TRBJ1-1; D ambiguous. Trimming removed 4 bases at V and 1 base at J, with 7 bases between. CDR1 is SGHAT and CDR2 is FQNNGV in the germline V gene. The length of the CDR3 is 13 residues. The CDR3 coding sequence is TGTGCCAGCAGCTCGTTTCAGAACACTGAAGCTTTCTTT. Amino acids: CASSSFQNTEAFF.

The V and J genes are TRBV5-5 and TRBJ2-3; D is ambiguous. CDR3 size: 12 residues. From germline, CDR1 is SGHKS and CDR2 YYEKEE (reference sequence). Deletions cut 1 base from V and 4 bases from J, with 4 bases between. CDR3 amino acids: CASSLPADTQYF. CDR3 sequence (DNA): TGTGCCAGCAGCTTGCCGGCAGATACGCAGTATTTT.

CDR3 sequence (DNA): TGTGCCAGCCAGGAGGGCCTCTATGGCTACACCTTC. Protein product: CASQEGLYGYTF. This rearrangement joins TRBV6-1 to TRBJ1-2; D is ambiguous. V was clipped by 8 bases and J by 4 bases, with 11 bases between them. From germline, CDR1 is MNHNS and CDR2 SASEGT. This CDR3 has 12 residues.

This clonotype was recorded many times. The V gene is TRBV29-1, the J gene TRBJ1-2; D remains unclear. This CDR3 comprises 14 residues. Trimming removed 0 bases from V and 5 bases from J, with 13 bases in between. The V gene's germline CDR1 is SQVTM and CDR2 ANQGSEA. The chain's CDR3 is CSVEDRGGLYGYTF. CDR3 coding DNA: TGCAGCGTTGAAGATCGGGGAGGGTTATATGGCTACACCTTC.

This clonotype was observed at least ten times. The V gene is TRBV13, the J gene TRBJ2-7; maybe TRBD2 (7 bases). The CDR3 runs 16 residues. The V gene lost 1 base and the J gene lost 3 bases, with 16 bases spanning the gap. Germline CDR1 PRHDT, CDR2 FYEKMQ (reference sequence). This chain's CDR3 is CASSLEGGGADYEQYF. The CDR3 DNA is TGTGCCAGCAGCTTAGAAGGCGGGGGCGCTGACTACGAGCAGTACTTC.

This rearrangement joins TRBV5-5 to TRBJ2-7; D is unresolved. The CDR3 extends over 14 amino acids. Trimming stripped 0 bases from V and 3 bases from J, with 10 bases between. CDR1 is SGHKS, CDR2 YYEKEE, per germline (reference sequence). The CDR3, as DNA: TGTGCCAGCAGCTTGGGGGAAGGCGGCTACGAGCAGTACTTC. Protein product: CASSLGEGGYEQYF.

This clonotype was recorded a few times. The chain combines TRBV10-2 with TRBJ1-6; tentatively, D is TRBD1 (6 bases). This CDR3 comprises 17 residues. Germline V gives CDR1 WSHSY, CDR2 SAAADI. V dropped 0 bases and J dropped 9 bases, with 18 bases sitting between them. In DNA, the CDR3 is TGCGCCAGCAGTGAGTCGTGGCGGCAGGGGAGTAGTTCACCCCTCCACTTT. The encoded protein is CASSESWRQGSSSPLHF.

In this sample, this clonotype turned up a few times. The chain uses TRBV18 and TRBJ2-2; 7 bases are a match to TRBD2. Germline CDR1 and CDR2: KGHSH and LQKENI. The CDR3 spans 13 residues. Trimming took 1 base from V and 10 from J; bases not matched to a gene: 3. CDR3 coding DNA: TGTGCCAGCTCACCACAAGCGGGGTTGGAGCTGTTTTTT. Amino acid sequence: CASSPQAGLELFF.

In this sample, this clonotype turned up many times. The chain recombines TRBV7-2 with TRBJ2-7, with D perhaps matching TRBD1 (5 bases). This CDR3 contains 14 residues. The V gene lost 7 bases and the J gene lost 3 bases, with 16 bases spanning the gap. Per germline, CDR1 SGHTA and CDR2 FQGNSA. The CDR3 spells CASTQGGHRYEQYF. In DNA form, the CDR3 reads TGTGCCAGCACCCAGGGTGGACACCGCTACGAGCAGTACTTC.

This clonotype was recorded many times. The chain recombines TRBV6-4 with TRBJ2-1; 11 bases align to TRBD1. The junction had 0 bases not matched to a gene; V was cut back by 2 bases and J by 6 bases. The CDR3 consists of 14 residues. Germline V gives CDR1 MRHNA, CDR2 SNTAGT. The CDR3 spells CASSDGTGGNEQFF. The CDR3 coding sequence is TGTGCCAGCAGTGACGGGACAGGGGGCAATGAGCAGTTCTTC.

This clonotype has more than one count but fewer than ten. The chain has TRBV20-1 and TRBJ2-1; 9 nucleotides match TRBD2. V trimming: 6 bases; J trimming: 15 bases; junction bases outside the gene matches: 15. The CDR3 length is 13 residues. The V gene's germline CDR1 is DFQATT and CDR2 SNEGSKA (reference sequence). The CDR3 region is CSATPLAGGRRFF. DNA of the CDR3: TGCAGTGCCACCCCCCTCGCGGGGGGGAGGCGGTTCTTC.

V gene TRBV29-1 combines with J gene TRBJ1-1, with D perhaps TRBD1 (6 bases). From germline, CDR1 is SQVTM and CDR2 ANQGSEA. Trimming took off 6 bases at V and 0 bases at J, with 8 bases between the two ends. The CDR3 is 12 residues long. The CDR3 loop reads CSVRDMNTEAFF. Written as DNA, the CDR3 is TGCAGCGTAAGGGACATGAACACTGAAGCTTTCTTT.

The sample holds many counts of this clonotype. The genes are TRBV20-1 and TRBJ2-7, with 8 bases matching TRBD2. Germline V gene sequence: CDR1 DFQATT, CDR2 SNEGSKA (reference sequence). The CDR3 length is 14 residues. V shed 6 bases, J shed 4 bases, and the junction held 11 bases outside the gene matches. CDR3 loop: CSAIGGGLAYEQYF. In DNA form, the CDR3 reads TGCAGTGCCATCGGCGGGGGGCTGGCATACGAGCAGTACTTC.